These T cell receptor beta chains were read from a single sample in a study of blood T cells in healthy people across ages. MiXCR was run by TCRdb on the 5' RACE reads, yielding one entry per CDR3 protein. The sample holds 550,000 to 800,000 distinct CDR3 sequences, less than 40% seen once. Sequenced material: blood. These receptors were obtained from a woman older than 75 in good health. Both conserved end residues are part of each CDR3. The D gene is left open where the match is weak. Expanded clones get a size class; other rows say once, few or many, or leave the size out.

V gene: TRBV30; CDR3 length: 12; J gene: TRBJ1-2; D gene: -; clone size: -; CDR3 protein: CAWSPLTYGYTF; CDR3 DNA: TGTGCCTGGAGTCCGTTAACCTATGGCTACACCTTC
V gene: TRBV3-1; CDR3 length: 15; J gene: TRBJ1-2; D gene: -; clone size: many; CDR3 protein: CASSLSQSHNYGYTF; CDR3 DNA: TGTGCCAGCAGCTTATCCCAGAGTCATAACTATGGCTACACCTTC
V gene: TRBV4-3; CDR3 length: 17; J gene: TRBJ2-1; D gene: -; clone size: many; CDR3 protein: CASSQDGGGSSYNEQFF; CDR3 DNA: TGCGCCAGCAGCCAAGATGGCGGGGGCAGCTCCTACAATGAGCAGTTCTTC
V gene: TRBV20-1; CDR3 length: 16; J gene: TRBJ2-7; D gene: -; clone size: few; CDR3 protein: CSASGGPAGPTYEQYF; CDR3 DNA: TGCAGTGCTAGTGGTGGCCCGGCGGGCCCTACCTACGAGCAGTACTTC
V gene: TRBV20-1; CDR3 length: 14; J gene: TRBJ1-1; D gene: -; clone size: -; CDR3 protein: CSAKKGQGHTEAFF; CDR3 DNA: TGCAGTGCTAAAAAGGGGCAGGGGCACACTGAAGCTTTCTTT
V gene: TRBV29-1; CDR3 length: 15; J gene: TRBJ2-5; D gene: TRBD2; clone size: many; CDR3 protein: CSVVLGLAVQETQYF; CDR3 DNA: TGCAGCGTCGTCCTGGGACTAGCGGTCCAAGAGACCCAGTACTTC
V gene: TRBV7-2; CDR3 length: 15; J gene: TRBJ2-3; D gene: -; clone size: many; CDR3 protein: CASSLEGGAADTQYF; CDR3 DNA: TGTGCCAGCAGCTTAGAGGGGGGGGCAGCAGATACGCAGTATTTT
V gene: TRBV9; CDR3 length: 14; J gene: TRBJ2-5; D gene: -; clone size: many; CDR3 protein: CASSAPTIQETQYF; CDR3 DNA: TGTGCCAGCAGCGCACCAACCATCCAAGAGACCCAGTACTTC
V gene: TRBV20-1; CDR3 length: 16; J gene: TRBJ2-3; D gene: TRBD2; clone size: many; CDR3 protein: CSAEPQGLAGAGTQYF; CDR3 DNA: TGCAGTGCTGAACCCCAGGGACTAGCGGGGGCAGGGACGCAGTATTTT
V gene: TRBV28; CDR3 length: 15; J gene: TRBJ2-6; D gene: -; clone size: many; CDR3 protein: CASKDSPSGANVLTF; CDR3 DNA: TGTGCCAGCAAGGACAGCCCCTCTGGGGCCAACGTCCTGACTTTC
V gene: TRBV20-1; CDR3 length: 16; J gene: TRBJ2-2; D gene: -; clone size: -; CDR3 protein: CSAREVVGQGTGELFF; CDR3 DNA: TGCAGTGCTAGAGAAGTGGTGGGCCAGGGCACCGGGGAGCTGTTTTTT
V gene: TRBV5-1; CDR3 length: 15; J gene: TRBJ1-1; D gene: TRBD1; clone size: many; CDR3 protein: CASSSTQGAGTEAFF; CDR3 DNA: TGCGCCAGCAGCTCTACTCAGGGGGCGGGTACTGAAGCTTTCTTT